A single sample is the source of the 7 T cell receptor beta chains below, sequenced in a study of blood T cells in healthy people across ages. A second PCR of 7 to 11 cycles used a sample-barcoded 5' primer and a J-beta primer mix. One entry per CDR3 protein, called by TCRdb with MiXCR from the 5' RACE reads. The data show some 900,000 distinct CDR3 sequences, around 48% seen once. The sequenced material came from blood. The receptors stem from a man aged 25 to 45 in good health.

This clonotype occurred a few times. This chain uses TRBV25-1 with TRBJ2-1; D is unclear. The CDR3 contains 15 residues. Per germline, CDR1 MGHDK and CDR2 SYGVNS. V was trimmed by 3 bases and J by 4 bases, leaving 13 bases between them. The CDR3 DNA reads as TGTGCCAGCAGTGACCCCTCTGACCGATACAATGAGCAGTTCTTC. Translated, it gives CASSDPSDRYNEQFF.

The chain uses TRBV7-9 and TRBJ1-2; D is unresolved. The CDR3 runs to 14 residues. Trimming took 5 bases from V and 2 from J, leaving 12 bases between them. CDR1 is SEHNR, CDR2 FQNEAQ, per germline (reference sequence). The CDR3 DNA sequence: TGTGCCAGCAGCCTACTAGCGACCAACTATGGCTACACCTTC. The encoded protein is CASSLLATNYGYTF.

This clonotype was detected ten times or more. The chain uses TRBV29-1 and TRBJ2-1, with D unclear. In germline, CDR1 is SQVTM, CDR2 ANQGSEA. Trimming stripped 3 bases from V and 3 bases from J, with 12 bases between. The CDR3 is 14 residues long. The chain's CDR3 is CSVDGLTVYNEQFF. CDR3 nucleotides: TGCAGCGTTGATGGCCTGACGGTCTACAATGAGCAGTTCTTC.

This clonotype appeared a few times. J is TRBJ2-1 and V is TRBV5-1; D assignment may be TRBD1 or TRBD2 (7 bases each). The J call may not be correct, given that the DNA end is closer to TRBJ2-7. Germline V gene data show CDR1 as SGHRS and CDR2 as YFSETQ. The CDR3 totals 15 residues. The CDR3 DNA sequence: TGCGCCAGCAGTCTGCAGGGGGGGGGGAACAATGAGCAGTACTTC. Residues: CASSLQGGGNNEQYF.

This chain connects TRBV7-8 to TRBJ1-1, with 7 bases that match TRBD1. J was trimmed by 3 bases and V by 5 bases; bases with no gene match: 9. CDR3 size: 15 residues. Germline assignment: CDR1 SGHVS and CDR2 FQNEAQ. The CDR3 reads CASSQGVGGYTEAFF. CDR3 bases: TGTGCCAGCAGCCAGGGGGTGGGGGGATACACTGAAGCTTTCTTT.

The chain combines TRBV20-1 with TRBJ2-3, with 9 bases identical to TRBD1. The CDR3 covers 16 residues. With V trimmed by 5 bases and J by 5 bases, 14 bases remained unmatched. CDR1 is DFQATT, CDR2 SNEGSKA, per germline (reference sequence). The CDR3 DNA sequence: TGCAGTGCTCACCTACCCGGACAGGGGATTGGAGATACGCAGTATTTT. Protein product: CSAHLPGQGIGDTQYF.

The genes are TRBV29-1 and TRBJ2-4; tentative D call: TRBD2 (5 bases). The length of the CDR3 is 15 residues. The V gene lost 7 bases and the J gene lost 0 bases, with 16 bases spanning the gap. Germline V gene data show CDR1 as SQVTM and CDR2 as ANQGSEA. The CDR3, as DNA: TGCAGCGCTGGAGCGGTTTCACTAGCCAAAAACATTCAGTACTTC. Translation: CSAGAVSLAKNIQYF.